These 13 T cell receptor beta chains came from one sample sequenced in a study of somatic mutations in cytotoxic T cells in rheumatoid arthritis. Using immunoSEQ multiplex PCR, the repertoire was profiled, and TCRdb retains in-frame clones only, with some absent. The sample has some 16,000 clones; approximately 80% are singletons. Sequenced: CD8+ T cells sorted from blood. Every receptor here comes from an adult with rheumatoid arthritis.

This chain links TRBV7-9 with TRBJ1-5; D uncertain. The CDR3 sequence is 13 residues long. Trimming cost V 6 bases and J 9 bases, with 15 bases left between them. Germline V gene lookup returns CDR1 SEHNR and CDR2 FQNEAQ (reference sequence). The CDR3 DNA sequence: TGTGCCAGCAGTCCAGAGGCACCCGGGCCCCAGCATTTT. It specifies CASSPEAPGPQHF.

The chain is built from TRBV6-5 and TRBJ1-1; D possibly corresponds to TRBD1 (6 bases). This CDR3 comprises 13 residues. Per germline, CDR1 MNHEY and CDR2 SVGAGI. V lost 6 bases and J 8 bases, leaving 16 bases between the germline ends. The CDR3 DNA sequence: TGTGCCAGCAGCTGGGCCGTAGACAGGGAAGCTTTCTTT. It is translated as CASSWAVDREAFF.

V and J are TRBV7-9 and TRBJ1-2; TRBD1 agrees at 10 bases. Germline V gene sequence: CDR1 SEHNR, CDR2 FQNEAQ (reference sequence). CDR3 length equals 15 residues. The V and J ends lost 5 bases and 4 bases, in that order; junction bases with no gene match: 7. The DNA for the CDR3 is TGTGCCAGCAGCCCCCCGGGACAGGGGAGCTATGGCTACACCTTC. This translates into CASSPPGQGSYGYTF.

The V and J genes are TRBV7-9 and TRBJ1-1; tentative D call: TRBD1 (5 bases). Trimming removed 5 bases at V and 0 bases at J, with 16 bases between. Germline assignment: CDR1 SEHNR and CDR2 FQNEAQ (reference sequence). The CDR3 length is 16 residues. CDR3 DNA sequence: TGTGCCAGCAGCCCTCACCCGGGACGTATGAACACTGAAGCTTTCTTT. Its protein is CASSPHPGRMNTEAFF. Using reference TRBV7-9 and TRBJ1-1 for the parts outside the CDR3, the full variable domain is DTGVSQNPRHKITKRGQNVTFRCDPISEHNRLYWYRQTLGQGPEFLTYFQNEAQLEKSRLLSDRFSAERPKGSFSTLEIQRTEQGDSAMYLCASSPHPGRMNTEAFFGQGTRLTVV.

In its sample, this clone was seen a few times. This chain uses TRBV7-9 with TRBJ2-2; tentative D call: TRBD1 (6 bases). The CDR3 loop spans 13 amino acids. Trimming removed 3 bases from V and 8 bases from J, with 10 bases in between. Germline values: CDR1 SEHNR, CDR2 FQNEAQ (reference sequence). CDR3 protein: CASSFRTEGELFF. CDR3 coding DNA: TGTGCCAGCAGCTTTCGGACAGAAGGGGAGCTGTTTTTT.

V usage is TRBV5-1 and J usage is TRBJ2-3; 14 positions agree with TRBD2. The CDR3 length is 17 residues. Germline trimming cut 0 bases from V and 4 bases from J; bases unmatched to any gene: 4. The germline CDR1 and CDR2 sequences are SGHRS and YFSETQ. DNA of the CDR3: TGCGCCAGCAGCTTGGGACTAGCGGGGGGGGGCTCAGATACGCAGTATTTT. Its translation is CASSLGLAGGGSDTQYF.

The rearrangement uses TRBV6-1 and TRBJ2-7, with 7 bases fitting TRBD1. J lost 5 bases, V lost 6 bases, and 4 bases had no gene match. Germline CDR1 reads MNHNS; CDR2 reads SASEGT. The CDR3 is made up of 12 amino acids. The chain's CDR3 is CASRDRAHEQYF. DNA for the CDR3: TGTGCCAGCAGAGACAGGGCCCACGAGCAGTACTTC.

The CDR3 here is CASSFYRSSYNSPLHF. In DNA form, the CDR3 reads TGTGCCAGCAGCTTTTACAGAAGCTCCTATAATTCACCCCTCCACTTT. V gene TRBV11-2 combines with J gene TRBJ1-6; D is uncertain. V was shortened by 3 bases and J by 0 bases, with 9 bases between the two germline ends. The CDR3 length is 16 residues. Germline V gene sequence: CDR1 SGHAT, CDR2 FQNNGV.

V gene TRBV6-4 combines with J gene TRBJ1-5; D is unclear. Germline loops: CDR1 MRHNA, CDR2 SNTAGT. Trimming took 6 bases from V and 0 from J, leaving 18 bases between them. The CDR3 spans 17 residues. The CDR3 nucleotides read TGTGCCAGCAGCGAACTCGGTAGGGTGGATAGCAATCAGCCCCAGCATTTT. Translation: CASSELGRVDSNQPQHF.

This chain connects TRBV6-5 to TRBJ2-1, with D unclear. Germline CDR1 reads MNHEY; CDR2 reads SVGAGI. Between the trimmed V and J ends, which lost 4 bases and 5 bases, there was a span of 18 bases. This CDR3 spans 16 amino acids. CDR3 nucleotides: TGTGCCAGCAGTTCCGACCGGAAGGGTCCGCACAATGAGCAGTTCTTC. This gives the protein CASSSDRKGPHNEQFF.

This clone was found a few times. The chain is built from TRBV30 and TRBJ1-1; D gene unclear. The CDR3 is 13 residues long. Deletions cut 2 bases from V and 1 base from J, with 8 bases between. Germline values: CDR1 GTSNPN, CDR2 SVGIG (reference sequence). CDR3 in amino acids: CAWSLGQNTEAFF. In DNA form, the CDR3 reads TGTGCCTGGAGTTTGGGCCAGAACACTGAAGCTTTCTTT.

This rearrangement joins TRBV20-1 to TRBJ1-1; the D gene is possibly TRBD1 (6 bases). Germline V lookup: CDR1 DFQATT, CDR2 SNEGSKA (reference sequence). The length of the CDR3 is 11 residues. Trimming removed 3 bases from V and 6 bases from J, with 8 bases in between. CDR3 residues: CSASRGAEAFF. The CDR3 region has the DNA TGCAGTGCTAGTAGGGGGGCTGAAGCTTTCTTT.

The chain joins TRBV13 to TRBJ1-2; maybe TRBD1 (5 bases). The CDR3 consists of 15 residues. Germline-derived CDR1 and CDR2 are PRHDT and FYEKMQ (reference sequence). Trimming cost V 5 bases and J 3 bases, with 16 bases left between them. Here the CDR3 DNA reads TGTGCCAGCAGCGACGGGGGGGAGGTTTACTATGGCTACACCTTC. It translates to CASSDGGEVYYGYTF.